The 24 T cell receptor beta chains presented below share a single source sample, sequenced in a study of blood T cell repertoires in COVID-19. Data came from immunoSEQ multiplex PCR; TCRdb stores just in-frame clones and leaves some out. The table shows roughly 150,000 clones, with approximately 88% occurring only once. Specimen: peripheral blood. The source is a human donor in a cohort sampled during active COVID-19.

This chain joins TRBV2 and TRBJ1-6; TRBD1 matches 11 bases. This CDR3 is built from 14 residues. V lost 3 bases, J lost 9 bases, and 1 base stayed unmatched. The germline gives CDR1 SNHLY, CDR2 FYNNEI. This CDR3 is CASSEGQGVSPLHF. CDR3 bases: TGTGCCAGCAGTGAGGGACAGGGGGTTTCACCCCTCCACTTT.

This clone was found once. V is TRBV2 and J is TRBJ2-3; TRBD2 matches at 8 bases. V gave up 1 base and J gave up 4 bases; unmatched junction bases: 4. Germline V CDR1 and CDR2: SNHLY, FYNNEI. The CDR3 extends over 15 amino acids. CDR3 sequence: CASSEDSGAPDTQYF. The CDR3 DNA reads TGTGCCAGCAGTGAAGATAGCGGGGCCCCAGATACGCAGTATTTT.

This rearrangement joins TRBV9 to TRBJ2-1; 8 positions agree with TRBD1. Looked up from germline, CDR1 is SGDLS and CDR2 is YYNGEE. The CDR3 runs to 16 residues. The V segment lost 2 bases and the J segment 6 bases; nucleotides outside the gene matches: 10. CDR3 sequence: CASSVEPGQGSNEQFF. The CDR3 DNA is TGTGCCAGCAGCGTGGAACCAGGACAGGGTAGCAATGAGCAGTTCTTC.

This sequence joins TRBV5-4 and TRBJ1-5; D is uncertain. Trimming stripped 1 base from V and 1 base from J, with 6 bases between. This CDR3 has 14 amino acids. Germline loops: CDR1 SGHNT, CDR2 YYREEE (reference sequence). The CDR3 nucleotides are TGTGCCAGCAGCTTGATGGAGAGCAATCAGCCCCAGCATTTT. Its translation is CASSLMESNQPQHF.

CDR3 sequence: CASRDPGEYYGYTF. CDR3 in DNA: TGTGCCAGCAGGGACCCGGGGGAATACTATGGCTACACCTTC. The chain is built from TRBV28 and TRBJ1-2, with a tentative D call TRBD1 (5 bases). The CDR3 totals 14 residues. Germline CDR1 reads MDHEN; CDR2 reads SYDVKM. The germline V and J ends were trimmed by 6 bases and 3 bases, with 14 bases remaining between them.

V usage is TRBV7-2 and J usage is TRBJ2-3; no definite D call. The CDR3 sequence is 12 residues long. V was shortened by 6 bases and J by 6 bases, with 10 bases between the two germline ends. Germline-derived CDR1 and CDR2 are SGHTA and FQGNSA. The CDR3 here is CASRSPLDTQYF. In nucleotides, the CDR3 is TGTGCCAGCAGGTCTCCTCTGGATACGCAGTATTTT.

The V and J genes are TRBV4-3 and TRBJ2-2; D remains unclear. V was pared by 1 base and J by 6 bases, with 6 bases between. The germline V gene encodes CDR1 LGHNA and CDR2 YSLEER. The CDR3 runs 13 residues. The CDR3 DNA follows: TGCGCCAGCAGCCAAGGGCTCGCCGGGGAGCTGTTTTTT. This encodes CASSQGLAGELFF.

The CDR3 DNA sequence: TGTGCCAGCAGTTCCTTCTACGAGCAGTACTTC. Its translation is CASSSFYEQYF. This chain joins TRBV28 and TRBJ2-7, with unresolved D. Trimming removed 4 bases at V and 3 bases at J, with 4 bases between. CDR3 length: 11 residues. Germline V gene lookup returns CDR1 MDHEN and CDR2 SYDVKM.

The CDR3 loop reads CASRVPEDYNEQFF. CDR3 coding DNA: TGCGCCAGCAGGGTCCCAGAGGATTACAATGAGCAGTTCTTC. The chain recombines TRBV5-1 with TRBJ2-1; no clear D gene. With 5 bases removed from V and 4 bases from J, the gap between germline ends came to 13 bases. Germline CDR1 SGHRS, CDR2 YFSETQ. The length of the CDR3 is 14 residues.

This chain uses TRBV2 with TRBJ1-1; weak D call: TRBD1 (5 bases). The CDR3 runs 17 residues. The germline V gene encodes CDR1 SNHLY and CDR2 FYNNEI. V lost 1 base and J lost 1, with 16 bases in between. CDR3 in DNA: TGTGCCAGCAGTGAAGAGACCCACAGGTACCGGAACACTGAAGCTTTCTTT. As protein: CASSEETHRYRNTEAFF.

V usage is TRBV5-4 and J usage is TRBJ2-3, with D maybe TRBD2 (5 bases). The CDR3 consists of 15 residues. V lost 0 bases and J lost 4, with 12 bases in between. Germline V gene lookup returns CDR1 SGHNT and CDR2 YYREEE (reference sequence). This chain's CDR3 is CASSLERRRADTQYF. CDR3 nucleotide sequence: TGTGCCAGCAGCTTGGAAAGGAGGCGAGCAGATACGCAGTATTTT. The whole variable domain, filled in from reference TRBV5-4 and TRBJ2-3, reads ETGVTQSPTHLIKTRGQQVTLRCSSQSGHNTVSWYQQALGQGPQFIFQYYREEENGRGNFPPRFSGLQFPNYSSELNVNALELDDSALYLCASSLERRRADTQYFGPGTRLTVL.

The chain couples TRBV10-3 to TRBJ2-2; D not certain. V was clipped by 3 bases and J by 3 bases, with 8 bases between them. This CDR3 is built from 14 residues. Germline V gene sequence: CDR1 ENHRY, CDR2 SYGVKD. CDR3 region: CAISESRDTGELFF. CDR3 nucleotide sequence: TGTGCCATCAGTGAAAGTCGAGACACCGGGGAGCTGTTTTTT.

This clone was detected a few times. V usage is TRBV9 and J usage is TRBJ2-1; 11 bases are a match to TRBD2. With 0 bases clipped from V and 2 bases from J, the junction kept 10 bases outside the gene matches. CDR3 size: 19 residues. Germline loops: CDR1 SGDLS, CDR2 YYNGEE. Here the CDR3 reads CASSVVRPSGRNTYNEQFF. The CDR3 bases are TGTGCCAGCAGCGTAGTTCGGCCTAGCGGGAGGAACACCTACAATGAGCAGTTCTTC.

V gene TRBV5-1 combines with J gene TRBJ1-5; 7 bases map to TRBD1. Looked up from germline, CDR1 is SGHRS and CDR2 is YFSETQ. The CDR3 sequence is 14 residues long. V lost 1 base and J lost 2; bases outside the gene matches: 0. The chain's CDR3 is CASSLTGGNQPQHF. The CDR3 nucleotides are TGCGCCAGCAGCTTGACAGGGGGCAATCAGCCCCAGCATTTT.

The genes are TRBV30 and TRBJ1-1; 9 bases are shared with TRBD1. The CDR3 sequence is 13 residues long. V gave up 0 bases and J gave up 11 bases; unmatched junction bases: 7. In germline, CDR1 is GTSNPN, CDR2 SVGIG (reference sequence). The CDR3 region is CAWSVQTGGTAFF. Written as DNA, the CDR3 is TGTGCCTGGAGTGTCCAGACAGGGGGTACGGCTTTCTTT.

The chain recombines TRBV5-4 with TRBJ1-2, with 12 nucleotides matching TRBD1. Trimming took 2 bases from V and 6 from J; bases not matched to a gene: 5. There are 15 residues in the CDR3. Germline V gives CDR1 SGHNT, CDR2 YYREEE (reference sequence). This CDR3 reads CASSLGTGGLDGYTF. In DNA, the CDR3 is TGTGCCAGCAGCTTAGGGACAGGGGGCCTCGATGGCTACACCTTC.

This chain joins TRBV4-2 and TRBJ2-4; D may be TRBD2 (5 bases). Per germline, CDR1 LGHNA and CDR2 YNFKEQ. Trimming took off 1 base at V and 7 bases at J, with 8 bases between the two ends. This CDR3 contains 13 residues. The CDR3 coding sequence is TGTGCCAGCAGCCAAGGCCGAGGGAACATTCAGTACTTC. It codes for CASSQGRGNIQYF.

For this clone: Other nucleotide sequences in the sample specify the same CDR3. In DNA form, the CDR3 reads TGTGCCAGCAGCTTAAACCGCGTGGACGAGCAGTACTTC. Its protein product is CASSLNRVDEQYF. The chain joins TRBV7-2 to TRBJ2-7; D is unclear. This CDR3 spans 13 amino acids. Germline CDR1 reads SGHTA; CDR2 reads FQGNSA. Trimming shortened V by 2 bases and J by 5 bases, and 10 bases separated the two germline ends.

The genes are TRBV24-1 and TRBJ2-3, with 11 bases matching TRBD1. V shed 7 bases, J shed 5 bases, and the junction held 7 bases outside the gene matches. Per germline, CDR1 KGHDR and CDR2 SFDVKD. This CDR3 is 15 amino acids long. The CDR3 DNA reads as TGTGCCACCAGCGGACCGGGACAGGGGGAAGATACGCAGTATTTT. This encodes CATSGPGQGEDTQYF.

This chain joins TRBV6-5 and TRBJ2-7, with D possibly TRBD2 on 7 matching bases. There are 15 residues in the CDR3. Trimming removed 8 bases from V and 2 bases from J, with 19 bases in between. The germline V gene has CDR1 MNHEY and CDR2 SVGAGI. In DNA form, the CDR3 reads TGTGCCAGCTGCGGGGGCAGGGAGTCCCCCTACGAGCAGTACTTC. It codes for CASCGGRESPYEQYF.

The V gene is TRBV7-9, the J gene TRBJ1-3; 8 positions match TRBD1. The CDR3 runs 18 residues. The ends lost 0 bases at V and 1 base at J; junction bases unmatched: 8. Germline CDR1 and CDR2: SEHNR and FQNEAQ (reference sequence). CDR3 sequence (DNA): TGTGCCAGCAGCTTAGCCACCGGGACAGGTGGTTCTGGAAACACCATATATTTT. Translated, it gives CASSLATGTGGSGNTIYF. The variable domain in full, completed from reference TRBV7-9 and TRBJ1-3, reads DTGVSQNPRHKITKRGQNVTFRCDPISEHNRLYWYRQTLGQGPEFLTYFQNEAQLEKSRLLSDRFSAERPKGSFSTLEIQRTEQGDSAMYLCASSLATGTGGSGNTIYFGEGSWLTVV.

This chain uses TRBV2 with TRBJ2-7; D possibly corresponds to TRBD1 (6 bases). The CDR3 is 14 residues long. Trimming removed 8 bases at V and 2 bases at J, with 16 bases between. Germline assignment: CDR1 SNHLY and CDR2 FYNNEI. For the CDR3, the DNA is TGTGCCAGCGGGGGCCTCACAGGGACCTACGAGCAGTACTTC. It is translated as CASGGLTGTYEQYF.

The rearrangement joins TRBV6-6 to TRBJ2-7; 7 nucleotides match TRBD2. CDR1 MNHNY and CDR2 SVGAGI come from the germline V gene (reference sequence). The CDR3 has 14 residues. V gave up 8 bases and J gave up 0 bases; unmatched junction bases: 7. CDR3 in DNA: TGTGCCAGCCGGAGCGGGACGAACTCCTACGAGCAGTACTTC. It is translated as CASRSGTNSYEQYF.

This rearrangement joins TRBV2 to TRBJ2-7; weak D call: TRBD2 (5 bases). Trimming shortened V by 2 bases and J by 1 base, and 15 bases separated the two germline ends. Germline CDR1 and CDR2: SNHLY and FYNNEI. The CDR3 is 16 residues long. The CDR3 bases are TGTGCCAGCAGTGAAATGTTGATAGCGTCGTCCTACGAGCAGTACTTC. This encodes CASSEMLIASSYEQYF.